A single sample gave rise to the 24 T cell receptor beta chains below, sequenced in a study of identical twins. TCRdb called the 5' RACE reads again in MiXCR, with one record for every CDR3 protein. Of around 490,000 distinct CDR3 sequences listed, about 16% are singletons. The same sample was also used in a study of yellow fever vaccine responses in identical twins.

Sequenced input: CD4+ T cells sorted from blood. The source is a woman aged 18-35 years in good health.

The V call is TRBV10-3, the J call TRBJ2-3; no clear D. The V end lost 7 bases, the J end lost 0 bases, and 14 bases lay between the germline ends. Germline CDR1 ENHRY, CDR2 SYGVKD. The CDR3 runs 15 residues. The CDR3 region has the DNA TGTGCCATCACCTCGGACGGTTCTAGCACAGATACGCAGTATTTT. This codes for CAITSDGSSTDTQYF.

This clonotype was counted at least ten times. The chain is built from TRBV9 and TRBJ2-7; 8 bases match TRBD2. V lost 0 bases to trimming and J lost 2 bases; unmatched junction nucleotides: 4. The CDR3 is made up of 15 amino acids. The germline V gene has CDR1 SGDLS and CDR2 YYNGEE. In DNA form, the CDR3 reads TGTGCCAGCAGCGTAGGAACTAGCGGTACCTACGAGCAGTACTTC. Protein: CASSVGTSGTYEQYF. Together with reference TRBV9 and TRBJ2-7, the CDR3 gives the full variable domain: DSGVTQTPKHLITATGQRVTLRCSPRSGDLSVYWYQQSLDQGLQFLIQYYNGEERAKGNILERFSAQQFPDLHSELNLSSLELGDSALYFCASSVGTSGTYEQYFGPGTRLTVT.

This clonotype came up a few times. The chain uses TRBV7-6 and TRBJ2-2, with a weak D call TRBD2 (5 bases). Germline CDR1 reads SGHVS; CDR2 reads FNYEAQ. The CDR3 is 16 residues long. V was clipped by 2 bases and J by 5 bases, with 15 bases between them. CDR3 amino acids: CASSLSASSGTGELFF. CDR3 sequence (DNA): TGTGCCAGCAGCTTATCGGCTAGTTCGGGGACCGGGGAGCTGTTTTTT.

This clonotype was seen a handful of times. The CDR3 is CAISESPNYEQYV. In DNA form, the CDR3 reads TGTGCCATCAGTGAGTCTCCAAACTACGAGCAGTACGTC. J is TRBJ2-7 and V is TRBV10-3; D gene ambiguous. V gave up 0 bases and J gave up 3 bases, with 6 bases separating them. Germline V CDR1 and CDR2: ENHRY, SYGVKD. The CDR3 spans 13 residues.

The genes are TRBV2 and TRBJ2-7; D possibly uses TRBD1 or TRBD2 (5 bases each). CDR1 is SNHLY, CDR2 FYNNEI, per germline. Trimming shortened V by 6 bases and J by 4 bases, and 13 bases separated the two germline ends. The CDR3 runs to 13 residues. The DNA of the CDR3 is TGTGCCAGCAGAAGGGACGGAAAATACGAGCAGTACGTC. This encodes CASRRDGKYEQYV.

The rearrangement uses TRBV14 and TRBJ2-7, with 10 bases aligning to TRBD2. Germline V gene sequence: CDR1 SGHDN, CDR2 FVKESK. The V gene end was trimmed by 4 bases and the J gene end by 2 bases; junction bases not matched to a gene: 5. The CDR3 totals 15 residues. As DNA, the CDR3 is TGTGCCAGCAGCCCAACTAGCGGGAAGCCCTACGAGCAGTACTTC. This translates into CASSPTSGKPYEQYF.

In its sample, this clonotype was seen a few times. The chain has TRBV12-3 or TRBV12-4 and TRBJ2-1, with D unresolved. The CDR3 has 11 residues. Between the trimmed V and J ends, which lost 5 bases and 10 bases, there was a span of 9 bases. The CDR3 DNA follows: TGTGCCAGCAGTAGTGGTAAGGAGCAGTTCTTC. Amino acid sequence: CASSSGKEQFF.

This clonotype was found a few times. The rearrangement links TRBV7-9 to TRBJ2-2; D assignment may be TRBD1 or TRBD2 (6 bases each). Deletions cut 6 bases from V and 4 bases from J, with 12 bases between. Germline values: CDR1 SEHNR, CDR2 FQNEAQ (reference sequence). The CDR3 sequence is 14 residues long. Here the CDR3 reads CASRPGASTGELFF. For the CDR3, the DNA is TGTGCCAGCAGACCGGGGGCATCCACCGGGGAGCTGTTTTTT. The entire variable domain, with the rest obtained from reference TRBV7-9 and TRBJ2-2, is as follows: DTGVSQNPRHKITKRGQNVTFRCDPISEHNRLYWYRQTLGQGPEFLTYFQNEAQLEKSRLLSDRFSAERPKGSFSTLEIQRTEQGDSAMYLCASRPGASTGELFFGEGSRLTVL.

This chain uses TRBV18 with TRBJ2-2; tentatively, D is TRBD1 (5 bases). Germline V gene sequence: CDR1 KGHSH, CDR2 LQKENI. V gave up 4 bases and J gave up 6 bases, with 12 bases separating them. The CDR3 totals 14 residues. CDR3 residues: CASSLRQFSGELFF. CDR3 coding DNA: TGTGCCAGCTCACTCAGACAGTTCTCCGGGGAGCTGTTTTTT.

In its sample, this clonotype was seen a few times. V is TRBV10-2 and J is TRBJ2-3; 9 bases are a match to TRBD2. V lost 8 bases and J lost 2; bases outside the gene matches: 8. The germline V gene encodes CDR1 WSHSY and CDR2 SAAADI. There are 15 residues in the CDR3. The CDR3 region is CASHPSSGNTDTQYF. The CDR3 DNA is TGCGCCAGCCATCCGTCTAGCGGGAACACAGATACGCAGTATTTT.

The chain couples TRBV5-1 to TRBJ1-2; 7 nucleotides align to TRBD1. CDR3 size: 14 residues. The junction had 8 bases not matched to a gene; V was cut back by 3 bases and J by 6 bases. Germline-derived CDR1 and CDR2 are SGHRS and YFSETQ. The CDR3 region is CASSSSGTADGYTF. Here the CDR3 DNA reads TGCGCCAGCAGCTCCTCCGGGACAGCAGATGGCTACACCTTC.

The table lists this clonotype with a few counts. The chain joins TRBV7-6 to TRBJ1-1, with a possible D match to TRBD1 (5 bases). The germline CDR1 and CDR2 sequences are SGHVS and FNYEAQ. With 3 bases removed from V and 0 bases from J, the gap between germline ends came to 14 bases. The CDR3 is made up of 16 amino acids. The CDR3 nucleotides read TGTGCCAGCAGCTTTGGAGGACACTTCATGAACACTGAAGCTTTCTTT. It codes for CASSFGGHFMNTEAFF.

The rearrangement uses TRBV6-1 and TRBJ2-3, with TRBD1 matching over 7 bases. The V segment lost 7 bases and the J segment 6 bases; nucleotides outside the gene matches: 13. This CDR3 region has 15 residues. CDR1 MNHNS and CDR2 SASEGT come from the germline V gene. The CDR3 reads CASTLNSGGRDTQYF. The CDR3 nucleotides are TGTGCCAGCACCTTGAATTCAGGGGGTAGGGATACGCAGTATTTT.

CDR3 sequence reads: CSVGTGGSGANVLTF. CDR3 coding DNA: TGCAGCGTTGGGACAGGGGGGTCTGGGGCCAACGTCCTGACTTTC. The chain is built from TRBV29-1 and TRBJ2-6; TRBD1 aligns across 10 bases. The CDR3 sequence is 15 residues long. Trimming cost V 4 bases and J 1 base; bases outside gene matches: 1. Germline CDR1 SQVTM, CDR2 ANQGSEA.

In its sample, this clonotype was seen many times. V is TRBV20-1 and J is TRBJ1-2, with D maybe TRBD1 (6 bases). The ends were cut back, 6 bases at V and 0 bases at J, with 11 bases in the middle. The germline CDR1 and CDR2 sequences are DFQATT and SNEGSKA (reference sequence). This CDR3 region has 13 residues. DNA of the CDR3: TGCAGTGCGGGGGCTTCTACTAACTATGGCTACACCTTC. Translating it yields CSAGASTNYGYTF.

This clonotype was found a few times. The J gene is TRBJ2-3, the V gene TRBV29-1; 10 nucleotides match TRBD2. V dropped 0 bases and J dropped 3; count of bases not matched to a gene: 9. In germline, CDR1 is SQVTM, CDR2 ANQGSEA. The CDR3 covers 17 residues. The CDR3 nucleotides read TGCAGCGTTGAAGACCCCAGAGCGGGGGGGCCGACAGATACGCAGTATTTT. It specifies CSVEDPRAGGPTDTQYF.

The chain combines TRBV29-1 with TRBJ2-1; D is perhaps TRBD1 (6 bases). The germline CDR1 and CDR2 sequences are SQVTM and ANQGSEA. This CDR3 spans 13 amino acids. V shed 4 bases and J shed 6 bases, with 13 bases lying between them. In DNA, the CDR3 is TGCAGCGTTGGACAGGAAAACCTCAATGAGCAGTTCTTC. It yields the protein CSVGQENLNEQFF.

This clonotype was detected a few times. This chain joins TRBV5-1 and TRBJ2-6; TRBD1 matches at 9 bases. In germline, CDR1 is SGHRS, CDR2 YFSETQ. This CDR3 spans 17 amino acids. V gave up 2 bases and J gave up 4 bases; unmatched junction bases: 7. The CDR3 loop is CASSLRTGVSGANVLTF. CDR3 bases: TGCGCCAGCAGCTTAAGGACAGGGGTATCCGGGGCCAACGTCCTGACTTTC.

The J gene is TRBJ2-1, the V gene TRBV3-1, with D uncertain. Germline assignment: CDR1 LGHDT and CDR2 YNNKEL (reference sequence). Between the trimmed V and J ends, which lost 4 bases and 0 bases, there was a span of 16 bases. CDR3 size: 17 residues. The CDR3 bases are TGTGCCAGCAGCCGCCCCCTTTCCGTCAGCTCCTACAATGAGCAGTTCTTC. Its translation: CASSRPLSVSSYNEQFF.

This chain's CDR3 is CASSQDSLDTYLAKNIQYF. The CDR3 DNA sequence: TGTGCCAGCAGCCAAGATTCCCTGGACACCTACCTAGCCAAAAACATTCAGTACTTC. The genes are TRBV14 and TRBJ2-4, with D perhaps TRBD1 (5 bases). The V gene lost 0 bases and the J gene lost 0 bases, with 18 bases spanning the gap. Per germline, CDR1 SGHDN and CDR2 FVKESK. The CDR3 runs 19 residues.

This clonotype was counted a single time. At one boundary the junction diverges from the germline segment, which might be a read error. The chain joins TRBV3-1 to TRBJ2-5; 7 nucleotides match TRBD1. The V gene's germline CDR1 is LGHDT and CDR2 YNNKEL (reference sequence). The length of the CDR3 is 15 residues. CDR3 nucleotides: TGTGCCAGCTGCCAAGAGGACAGGTCGAGAGAGACCCAGTACTTC. It codes for CASCQEDRSRETQYF.

The chain combines TRBV27 with TRBJ2-2, with TRBD1 matching 10 bases. With 3 bases clipped from V and 5 bases from J, the junction kept 9 bases outside the gene matches. The CDR3 contains 17 residues. In germline, CDR1 is MNHEY, CDR2 SMNVEV (reference sequence). CDR3 sequence: CASSFRQTGGATGELFF. The CDR3 bases are TGTGCCAGCAGTTTTCGCCAGACAGGGGGCGCGACCGGGGAGCTGTTTTTT.

This rearrangement joins TRBV12-3 or TRBV12-4 to TRBJ1-1; 11 bases fit TRBD1. The ends lost 5 bases at V and 7 bases at J; junction bases unmatched: 9. CDR3 length equals 15 residues. The DNA for the CDR3 is TGTGCCAGCAGTCTCAGGACAGGGGGCGGCGGTGAAGCTTTCTTT. Translated: CASSLRTGGGGEAFF.

This clonotype was detected a few times. The chain is built from TRBV10-2 and TRBJ2-3; 8 bases align to TRBD2. The germline V gene has CDR1 WSHSY and CDR2 SAAADI. The CDR3 is 15 amino acids. With V trimmed by 3 bases and J by 1 base, 3 bases remained unmatched. The CDR3 DNA follows: TGCGCCAGCAGTGAACAGCGGGAGCGCACAGATACGCAGTATTTT. Translation: CASSEQRERTDTQYF.